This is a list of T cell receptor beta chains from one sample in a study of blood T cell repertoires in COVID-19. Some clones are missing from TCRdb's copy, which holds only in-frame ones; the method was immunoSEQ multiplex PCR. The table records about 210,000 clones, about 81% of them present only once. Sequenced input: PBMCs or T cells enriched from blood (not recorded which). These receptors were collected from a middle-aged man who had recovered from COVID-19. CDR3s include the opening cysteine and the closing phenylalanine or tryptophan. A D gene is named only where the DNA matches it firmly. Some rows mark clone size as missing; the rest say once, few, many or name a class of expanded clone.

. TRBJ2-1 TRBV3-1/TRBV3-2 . TGTGCCAGCAGCACTGGGACTTATAATGAGCAGTTCTTC CASSTGTYNEQFF
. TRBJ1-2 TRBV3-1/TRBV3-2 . TGTGCCAGCAGCCGGGGAGGGTCGAGACCCTCTAGCTATGGCTACACCTTC CASSRGGSRPSSYGYTF
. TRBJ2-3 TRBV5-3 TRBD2 TGTGCCAGAAGCTTGGGCGTTTATGCGGGGGGGCGAACAGATACGCAGTATTTT CARSLGVYAGGRTDTQYF
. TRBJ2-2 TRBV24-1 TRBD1 TGTGCCACCAGTGATTCCCCGGGACAGACGAACACCGGGGAGCTGTTTTTT CATSDSPGQTNTGELFF
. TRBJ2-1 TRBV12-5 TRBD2 TGTGCTAGTGGTTTGGCGATAGCGGGTGCGACCTACAATGAGCAGTTCTTC CASGLAIAGATYNEQFF
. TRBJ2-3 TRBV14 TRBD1 TGTGCCAGCAGCCCTTACAAACGTGGACAGGGGCCCTCCACAGATACGCAGTATTTT CASSPYKRGQGPSTDTQYF
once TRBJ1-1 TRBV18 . TGTGCCAGCTCCCAAGGGGTCACTGAAGCTTTCTTT CASSQGVTEAFF
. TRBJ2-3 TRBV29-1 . TGCAGCGCGCACGGGGGATTCGATACGCAGTATTTT CSAHGGFDTQYF
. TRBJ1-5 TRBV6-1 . TGTGCCAGCAGTGAAGCGCTGGGAGTTTCTTTGGGGCAGCCCCAGCATTTT CASSEALGVSLGQPQHF
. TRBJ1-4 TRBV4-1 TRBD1 TGCGCCAGCAGCCAAGATTCGGGGGCAGGGGGCCTTGAAAAACTGTTTTTT CASSQDSGAGGLEKLFF
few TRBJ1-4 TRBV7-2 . TGTGCCAGCAGCTCCGGGGGATTCAATGAAAAACTGTTTTTT CASSSGGFNEKLFF
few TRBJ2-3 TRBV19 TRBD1 TGTGCCAGTACCCCGCAGGGGGCTGGGGATACGCAGTATTTT CASTPQGAGDTQYF
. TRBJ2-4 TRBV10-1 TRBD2 TGCGCCAGCCTAGTAGGACTAGCGGGCAAGGGAGCCAAAAACATTCAGTACTTC CASLVGLAGKGAKNIQYF
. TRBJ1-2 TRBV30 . TGTGCCTGGAGTGTAAGCGGAGCTTATGGCTACACCTTC CAWSVSGAYGYTF
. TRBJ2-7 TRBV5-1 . TGCGCCAGCAACCCGGGACAAAGAAGCAACGAGCAGTACTTC CASNPGQRSNEQYF
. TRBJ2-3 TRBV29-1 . TGCAGCGTTGAAGGGGTGGAGTCCGGGACACTCACAGATACGCAGTATTTT CSVEGVESGTLTDTQYF
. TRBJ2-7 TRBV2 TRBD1 TGTGCCAGCATACCCCGGACAGGGACCTACGAGCAGTACTTC CASIPRTGTYEQYF
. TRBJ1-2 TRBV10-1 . TGCGCCAGCAGGCGCGGGCTCAACTATGGCTACACCTTC CASRRGLNYGYTF
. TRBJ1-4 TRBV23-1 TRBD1 TGCGCCAGCAGTCAATCGGAACAGGGGGCGACCACTAATGAAAAACTGTTTTTT CASSQSEQGATTNEKLFF
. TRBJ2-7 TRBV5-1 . TGCGCCAGCAGCGAACAGGGAACCTACGAGCAGTACTTC CASSEQGTYEQYF
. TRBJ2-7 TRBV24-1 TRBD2 TGTGCCACCAGTAGCGGGAGCTACGAGCAGTACTTC CATSSGSYEQYF
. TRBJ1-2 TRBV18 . TGTGCCAGCTCCCCTGGGGCTAACTTTGGCTACACCTTC CASSPGANFGYTF
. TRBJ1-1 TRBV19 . TGTGCCAGTAGGGGCCCGGGAGACACTGAAGCTTTCTTT CASRGPGDTEAFF
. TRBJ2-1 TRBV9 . TGTGCCAGCAGCCCTCGACTAGATTACAATGAGCAGTTCTTC CASSPRLDYNEQFF
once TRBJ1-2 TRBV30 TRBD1 TGTGCCTGGAGTGAAACGGGACAGGGGAATTGGGACTTC CAWSETGQGNWDF
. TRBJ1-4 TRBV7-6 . TGTGCCAGCAGCTTAGCGACGGGGGTGGGTGAAAAACTGTTTTTT CASSLATGVGEKLFF
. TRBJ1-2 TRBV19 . TGTGCCAGTAGTCGGACAGTTAACTATGGCTACACCTTC CASSRTVNYGYTF
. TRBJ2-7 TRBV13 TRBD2 TGTGCCAGTACGGGCGGGGGGGTAACAGACGAGCAGTACTTC CASTGGGVTDEQYF
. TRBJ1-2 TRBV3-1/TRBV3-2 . TGTGCCAGCAGCCAAGGAGTCGGGTCGGGTTCCTACTATGGCTACACCTTC CASSQGVGSGSYYGYTF
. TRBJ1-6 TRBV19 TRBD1 TGTGCCAGTAAAGTTGGGACAGGGGTGTCACCCCTCCACTTT CASKVGTGVSPLHF
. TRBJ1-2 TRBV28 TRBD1 TGTGCCAGCAGTTTATTAGAGGGACAGGACCTCTACACCTTC CASSLLEGQDLYTF
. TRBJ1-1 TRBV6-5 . TGTGCCACAACAGGGCGGAACACTGAAGCTTTCTTT CATTGRNTEAFF
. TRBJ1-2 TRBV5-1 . TGCGCCAGCAGCCGTACTGACGGAGCTAACTATGGCTACACCTTC CASSRTDGANYGYTF
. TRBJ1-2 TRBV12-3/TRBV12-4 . TGTGCCAGCAGTCCCGGTCGGGGGGGCTACACCTTC CASSPGRGGYTF
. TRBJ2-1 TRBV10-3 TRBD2 TGTGCCACACGGACTAGCGGGGGGGCCTATCCCCAGTTCTTC CATRTSGGAYPQFF
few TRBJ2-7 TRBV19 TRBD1 TGTGCCAGTAGTACCCTTCCTGGACAGGGGCACGAGCAGTACTTC CASSTLPGQGHEQYF
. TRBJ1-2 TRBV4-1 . TGCGCCAGCAGCCAAGTAGGCCTTGGGAGGGGCTACACCTTC CASSQVGLGRGYTF
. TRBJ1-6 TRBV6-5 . TGTGCCAGCAGATCAGGGTCTGTAGACTCACCCCTCCACTTT CASRSGSVDSPLHF